This TCR beta chain originates from a study of T cell clonotyping in hematopoietic cell transplantation. Study-level results: Pathologically expanded recipient clonotypes increased progressively from day 30 to day 180 as diversity fell.

Turning to this clone: Its antigen is still unknown.

The time point was: recipient sample about 28 days before transplant, after cytoreduction. The CDR3 is 16 residues long. The germline CDR1 and CDR2 sequences are MNHEY and SVGAGI. V dropped 0 bases and J dropped 12; count of bases not matched to a gene: 12. The data were produced by immunoSEQ multiplex PCR, yet TCRdb's version contains in-frame clones alone and is incomplete. The top ten hold 1.5% to 2% of the sample, which has approximately 80,000 clones, 90% to 96% seen once. This clonotype was obtained from a woman aged 45-65 years with acute myeloid leukemia. Some clones in this sample may be carry-over from other donors' samples. This chain joins TRBV6-5 and TRBJ2-1; 9 nucleotides line up with TRBD2. The input for sequencing was peripheral blood mononuclear cells, taken before stem cell transplant. CDR3 sequence: CASSYSLASGAGVQFF. CDR3 nucleotide sequence: TGTGCCAGCAGTTACTCCCTGGCTAGCGGGGCAGGGGTGCAGTTCTTC.